Each of the 9 T cell receptor beta chains below was sequenced from the same sample in a study of shared clonotypes between healthy human individuals. Sequencing used immunoSEQ multiplex PCR; TCRdb keeps in-frame clones, though not all of them. The sample contains about 710,000 clones, roughly 72% of which appear only once. What was sequenced was memory CD4+ T cells sorted from blood. Subset given: CD45RA-negative fraction. All receptors derive from a woman aged 25-40 years in good health.

V is TRBV19 and J is TRBJ2-7; D is undetermined. The germline CDR1 and CDR2 sequences are LNHDA and SQIVND (reference sequence). V dropped 0 bases and J dropped 2 bases, with 8 bases sitting between them. The CDR3 is 14 residues long. This CDR3 is CASSIDVLTYEQYF. CDR3 nucleotides: TGTGCCAGTAGTATAGATGTATTAACCTACGAGCAGTACTTC.

J is TRBJ1-1 and V is TRBV9; unclear D gene. CDR1 SGDLS and CDR2 YYNGEE come from the germline V gene. The CDR3 sequence is 15 residues long. V lost 4 bases, J lost 1 base, and 14 bases lay in between. The chain's CDR3 is CASSPWPATNTEAFF. In DNA form, the CDR3 reads TGTGCCAGCAGCCCTTGGCCCGCTACGAACACTGAAGCTTTCTTT.

This clone was seen a single time. This CDR3 reads CASSLVSSQTNEKLFF. CDR3 DNA: TGCGCCAGCAGCTTGGTTTCAAGCCAAACTAATGAAAAACTGTTTTTT. J is TRBJ1-4 and V is TRBV5-1; D is undetermined. This CDR3 is built from 16 residues. Germline-derived CDR1 and CDR2 are SGHRS and YFSETQ. V gave up 0 bases and J gave up 1 base, with 10 bases separating them.

This chain links TRBV10-3 with TRBJ2-7; 8 nucleotides align to TRBD2. CDR3 length: 12 amino acids. V lost 11 bases and J lost 8; bases outside the gene matches: 11. The germline CDR1 and CDR2 sequences are ENHRY and SYGVKD. The CDR3 sequence: CALGGSGSQQYF. CDR3 sequence (DNA): TGTGCCCTCGGGGGGAGCGGGAGTCAGCAGTACTTC.

This chain links TRBV10-3 with TRBJ2-5; D is undetermined. The CDR3 runs to 13 residues. Germline CDR1 reads ENHRY; CDR2 reads SYGVKD. V lost 5 bases, J lost 6 bases, and 13 bases lay in between. CDR3 coding DNA: TGTGCCATCAGTTTTTCACTATTGCAGACCCAGTACTTC. It codes for CAISFSLLQTQYF.

The gene calls are TRBV6-1 and TRBJ2-1; the match to TRBD1 covers 11 bases. CDR1 is MNHNS, CDR2 SASEGT, per germline. The V segment lost 7 bases and the J segment 8 bases; nucleotides outside the gene matches: 7. This CDR3 is 14 amino acids long. CDR3 coding DNA: TGTGCCAGCACAAGGACAGGGGGCTCCGATGAGCAGTTCTTC. This encodes CASTRTGGSDEQFF.

V usage is TRBV7-4 and J usage is TRBJ2-7, with D tentatively TRBD1 (5 bases). The germline CDR1 and CDR2 sequences are SGHVT and SQSDAQ. CDR3 length equals 13 residues. V shed 3 bases and J shed 5 bases, with 11 bases lying between them. CDR3 bases: TGTGCCAGCAGCTTCCAGGGAATAGACGAGCAGTACTTC. Residues: CASSFQGIDEQYF.

This clone came up once. Other nucleotide sequences from this sample produce the same CDR3. The rearrangement joins TRBV6-6 to TRBJ2-5; tentatively, D is TRBD2 (5 bases). This CDR3 contains 14 residues. CDR1 MNHNY and CDR2 SVGAGI come from the germline V gene (reference sequence). V lost 0 bases to trimming and J lost 2 bases, with 7 bases between them. As DNA, the CDR3 is TGTGCCAGCAGTTACTCAGCGGCACAAGAGACCCAGTACTTC. The encoded protein is CASSYSAAQETQYF.

This chain joins TRBV29-1 and TRBJ2-1, with D maybe TRBD1 (5 bases). V lost 4 bases and J lost 7, with 14 bases in between. The CDR3 contains 13 residues. Germline V lookup: CDR1 SQVTM, CDR2 ANQGSEA. For the CDR3, the DNA is TGCAGCGTTGGTGCGCCAGGGATGAATGAGCAGTTCTTC. It is translated as CSVGAPGMNEQFF.